This T cell receptor (beta chain) was identified during a study of early T cells in non-severe SARS-CoV-2 infection. The overall study: Bulk RNA taken from unsorted whole blood was sequenced, leaving chains unpaired.

The CDR3 has 13 residues. Between the trimmed V and J ends, which lost 2 bases and 6 bases, there was a span of 10 bases. CDR1 and CDR2 from the germline V gene are SGHVS and FNYEAQ. Study-level results: Anti-spike CD8 responses were favored by VDJdb matching, which missed private and CD4 specificities.

Each cDNA molecule carried a unique molecular identifier. MiXCR was run by TCRdb on the 5' RACE reads, yielding one entry per CDR3 protein. The repertoire has roughly 92,000 distinct CDR3 sequences, about an eighth of them found once; the top ten carry approximately 4.4%. Only a few counts were recorded for this clonotype. Its antigen is undetermined. The sample consisted of whole blood, taken at baseline. The V and J genes are TRBV7-6 and TRBJ2-5; no reliable D call. The receptor was derived from an adult who was a healthcare worker with PCR-confirmed SARS-CoV-2 infection or an uninfected control (not recorded which). CDR3 amino acids: CASSLSETQTQYF. CDR3 DNA: TGTGCCAGCAGCTTATCCGAGACCCAGACCCAGTACTTC.